Following are 28 T cell receptor beta chains from one sample sequenced in a study of shared clonotypes between healthy human individuals. The naive CD8 subset, CD45RO-negative cells positively selected for CCR7, excluded terminally differentiated effector memory CD45RA+ cells. TCRdb keeps only in-frame clones here, not all; method: immunoSEQ multiplex PCR. In the table there are some 600,000 clones, about 96% of which are singletons. Sequenced input: naive CD8+ T cells sorted from blood. The receptor source for this set is a woman between 25 and 40 years old in good health.

This clone occurred once. This sequence joins TRBV7-9 and TRBJ2-2; unclear D gene. Germline CDR1 is SEHNR and CDR2 is FQNEAQ (reference sequence). The CDR3 is made up of 15 amino acids. The V end lost 2 bases, the J end lost 7 bases, and 14 bases lay between the germline ends. CDR3 nucleotides: TGTGCCAGCAGCTTAACCACCTTCGGTGACGGGGAGCTGTTTTTT. This encodes CASSLTTFGDGELFF.

J is TRBJ1-2 and V is TRBV19, with unresolved D. This CDR3 has 13 amino acids. The V end was cut by 3 bases, the J end by 5 bases, with 10 bases between. Germline-derived CDR1 and CDR2 are LNHDA and SQIVND (reference sequence). The CDR3 is CASSIVSKYGYTF. The CDR3 region has the DNA TGTGCCAGTAGTATCGTCTCAAAGTATGGCTACACCTTC.

The chain has TRBV23-1 and TRBJ2-3; 10 nucleotides match TRBD1. TRBV23-1 is sorted into the ORF group, with uncertain function. The CDR3 totals 20 residues. The V and J ends lost 5 bases and 4 bases, in that order; junction bases with no gene match: 21. CDR3 amino acids: CASSSPGTGAARTSADTQYF. In DNA form, the CDR3 reads TGCGCCAGCAGTTCACCCGGGACAGGGGCCGCACGCACCTCTGCAGATACGCAGTATTTT.

V is TRBV5-1 and J is TRBJ2-7, with TRBD1 as a possible D gene (6 bases). The germline V gene has CDR1 SGHRS and CDR2 YFSETQ. Trimming removed 6 bases from V and 0 bases from J, with 16 bases in between. CDR3 size: 15 residues. The chain's CDR3 is CASTIAGQPSYEQYF. CDR3 DNA sequence: TGCGCCAGCACCATCGCCGGACAGCCCTCCTACGAGCAGTACTTC. Filled out from reference TRBV5-1 and TRBJ2-7, the complete variable domain reads KAGVTQTPRYLIKTRGQQVTLSCSPISGHRSVSWYQQTPGQGLQFLFEYFSETQRNKGNFPGRFSGRQFSNSRSEMNVSTLELGDSALYLCASTIAGQPSYEQYFGPGTRLTVT.

This chain joins TRBV11-2 and TRBJ1-5; maybe TRBD1 (5 bases). Germline assignment: CDR1 SGHAT and CDR2 FQNNGV. Between the trimmed V and J ends, which lost 5 bases and 0 bases, there was a span of 14 bases. The CDR3 is 16 residues long. CDR3 amino acids: CASSTQVPSSNQPQHF. The CDR3 DNA reads TGTGCCAGCAGCACACAGGTACCGTCTAGCAATCAGCCCCAGCATTTT.

The chain uses TRBV9 and TRBJ2-1, with a weak D call TRBD2 (6 bases). Trimming left V 0 bases short and J 0 bases short, with 7 bases between. The CDR3 sequence is 15 residues long. The germline V gene encodes CDR1 SGDLS and CDR2 YYNGEE. The CDR3 sequence is CASSVDGGSYNEQFF. The CDR3 DNA reads TGTGCCAGCAGCGTAGACGGGGGCTCCTACAATGAGCAGTTCTTC.

The DNA for the CDR3 is TGTGCCAGCAGTTTATTAGGGCAGTTGGACGAGCAGTACTTC. Its translation is CASSLLGQLDEQYF. This chain links TRBV28 with TRBJ2-7; D gene uncertain. CDR1 is MDHEN and CDR2 is SYDVKM in the germline V gene. The CDR3 is 14 residues long. V was shortened by 1 base and J by 5 bases, with 12 bases between the two germline ends.

The genes are TRBV19 and TRBJ2-1; 9 bases agree with TRBD2. The CDR3 covers 14 residues. V was clipped by 1 base and J by 8 bases; unmatched bases: 3. Germline values: CDR1 LNHDA, CDR2 SQIVND (reference sequence). The CDR3 DNA sequence: TGTGCCAGTAGTATAGGAGGGACTAGCTATGAGCAGTTCTTC. This sequence encodes CASSIGGTSYEQFF.

This clone was counted once. CDR3 sequence: CASSPTAGDSPYNEQFF. CDR3 in DNA: TGTGCCAGCAGTCCTACCGCAGGGGACAGCCCTTACAATGAGCAGTTCTTC. This chain uses TRBV27 with TRBJ2-1; 7 positions agree with TRBD1. From germline, CDR1 is MNHEY and CDR2 SMNVEV (reference sequence). The ends lost 5 bases at V and 4 bases at J; junction bases unmatched: 14. The CDR3 length is 17 residues.

The CDR3 here is CASSQVIWEETQYF. The CDR3 DNA follows: TGTGCCAGCAGCCAAGTGATCTGGGAAGAGACCCAGTACTTC. The genes are TRBV4-2 and TRBJ2-5, with D uncertain. The CDR3 spans 14 residues. CDR1 and CDR2 (germline): LGHNA, YNFKEQ. V was cut by 1 base and J by 3 bases, with 9 bases left in between.

The chain combines TRBV10-3 with TRBJ2-3; D gene uncertain. Germline CDR1 ENHRY, CDR2 SYGVKD. The germline V and J ends were trimmed by 7 bases and 3 bases, with 14 bases remaining between them. There are 14 residues in the CDR3. The CDR3 protein is CAITPALKTDTQYF. The CDR3 DNA sequence: TGTGCCATCACCCCAGCACTTAAGACAGATACGCAGTATTTT.

The chain is built from TRBV6-6 and TRBJ2-1, with 12 bases matching TRBD2. The CDR3 is 15 residues long. The germline CDR1 and CDR2 sequences are MNHNY and SVGAGI (reference sequence). After removal of 7 bases from V and 7 bases from J, the junction contained 8 bases not matched to a gene. The CDR3 DNA sequence: TGTGCCAGCACCCCGACTAGCGGGAGACCAAATGAGCAGTTCTTC. Amino acid sequence: CASTPTSGRPNEQFF.

V and J are TRBV1 and TRBJ2-1; the table calls TRBD2, which could not be checked here. TRBV1 is given as a pseudogene. This CDR3 has 17 residues. The chain's CDR3 is CTSSQEGGRASSDEQFF. In nucleotides, the CDR3 is TGCACCAGCAGCCAAGAGGGCGGGAGGGCCTCCTCTGATGAGCAGTTCTTC.

This clone was recorded once. The chain couples TRBV4-1 to TRBJ1-1; 7 nucleotides match TRBD1. The J segment lost 1 base and the V segment lost 4 bases, leaving 6 bases of the junction unmatched. The CDR3 has 15 amino acids. Germline assignment: CDR1 MGHRA and CDR2 YSYEKL. The DNA for the CDR3 is TGCGCCAGCAGCCGGGGGACAGCTTCGAACACTGAAGCTTTCTTT. Protein: CASSRGTASNTEAFF.

V is TRBV11-2 and J is TRBJ2-1, with D perhaps being TRBD1 or TRBD2 (5 bases each). The ends were cut back, 1 base at V and 5 bases at J, with 12 bases in the middle. The germline V gene has CDR1 SGHAT and CDR2 FQNNGV. The CDR3 extends over 15 amino acids. The CDR3 loop is CASSLVGTENNEQFF. Here the CDR3 DNA reads TGTGCCAGCAGCTTAGTTGGGACGGAGAACAATGAGCAGTTCTTC.

This chain links TRBV11-1 with TRBJ1-2, with 7 nucleotides matching TRBD1. The length of the CDR3 is 13 residues. The trim removed 3 bases at V and 6 bases at J, leaving 4 bases unmatched. Germline values: CDR1 SGHAT, CDR2 FQDESV (reference sequence). The CDR3 DNA follows: TGTGCCAGCAGCTTCGGCAGGGGGAATGGCTACACCTTC. Protein product: CASSFGRGNGYTF.

V and J are TRBV28 and TRBJ1-2; D not resolved. The CDR3 sequence is 14 residues long. From germline, CDR1 is MDHEN and CDR2 SYDVKM. V lost 5 bases to trimming and J lost 4 bases, with 14 bases between them. CDR3 amino acids: CASSPPGFRYGYTF. The CDR3 region has the DNA TGTGCCAGCAGTCCCCCGGGCTTCCGCTATGGCTACACCTTC.

This chain uses TRBV29-1 with TRBJ2-1, with 9 positions matching TRBD2. CDR3 length: 12 amino acids. Germline CDR1 SQVTM, CDR2 ANQGSEA. V lost 5 bases to trimming and J lost 9 bases; unmatched junction nucleotides: 5. The CDR3 here is CSVPGLASEQFF. Here the CDR3 DNA reads TGCAGCGTTCCGGGACTAGCAAGTGAGCAGTTCTTC.

This chain uses TRBV2 with TRBJ2-7; 7 bases align to TRBD2. This CDR3 is built from 13 residues. The V segment lost 4 bases and the J segment 3 bases; nucleotides outside the gene matches: 3. CDR1 SNHLY and CDR2 FYNNEI come from the germline V gene. Here the CDR3 DNA reads TGTGCCAGCAGTGGCCGGGACTACTACGAGCAGTACTTC. As protein: CASSGRDYYEQYF.

The chain links TRBV4-1 to TRBJ2-5, with D maybe TRBD2 (6 bases). This CDR3 spans 15 amino acids. V was pared by 0 bases and J by 0 bases, with 8 bases between. In germline, CDR1 is MGHRA, CDR2 YSYEKL. Here the CDR3 DNA reads TGCGCCAGCAGCCAAGATTGGAGGGACCAAGAGACCCAGTACTTC. This codes for CASSQDWRDQETQYF.

The chain employs TRBV5-1 and TRBJ2-5, with 10 bases fitting TRBD2. J was trimmed by 4 bases and V by 4 bases; bases with no gene match: 7. The CDR3 runs to 15 residues. Looked up from germline, CDR1 is SGHRS and CDR2 is YFSETQ. CDR3 loop: CASSTGTSATETQYF. The CDR3 DNA follows: TGCGCCAGCAGCACCGGGACTAGCGCGACAGAGACCCAGTACTTC.

The CDR3 DNA follows: TGTGCCAGCAGTAAGACGGTGGGCGAGCAGTACTTC. Translating gives CASSKTVGEQYF. V and J are TRBV28 and TRBJ2-7; D not certain. Deletions cut 5 bases from V and 6 bases from J, with 11 bases between. The CDR3 covers 12 residues. Germline assignment: CDR1 MDHEN and CDR2 SYDVKM.

The rearrangement uses TRBV28 and TRBJ2-5, with TRBD2 matching over 13 bases. The length of the CDR3 is 15 residues. The trim removed 6 bases at V and 4 bases at J, leaving 5 bases unmatched. Germline V gene sequence: CDR1 MDHEN, CDR2 SYDVKM. The CDR3 region is CASRRTSGRSETQYF. The CDR3 DNA is TGTGCCAGCAGGCGGACTAGCGGGAGATCAGAGACCCAGTACTTC.

The rearrangement joins TRBV28 to TRBJ1-1; TRBD1 matches 8 bases. Germline V lookup: CDR1 MDHEN, CDR2 SYDVKM. The CDR3 runs 15 residues. V trimming: 6 bases; J trimming: 5 bases; junction bases outside the gene matches: 11. The CDR3 sequence: CASRLGQGFWTEAFF. CDR3 coding DNA: TGTGCCAGCAGGCTAGGACAGGGTTTTTGGACTGAAGCTTTCTTT. The whole variable domain, remainder taken from reference TRBV28 and TRBJ1-1, is DVKVTQSSRYLVKRTGEKVFLECVQDMDHENMFWYRQDPGLGLRLIYFSYDVKMKEKGDIPEGYSVSREKKERFSLILESASTNQTSMYLCASRLGQGFWTEAFFGQGTRLTVV.

The rearrangement joins TRBV2 to TRBJ2-2, with 14 bases aligning to TRBD2. The CDR3 is 17 amino acids. Germline lookup yields CDR1 SNHLY and CDR2 FYNNEI. The trim removed 7 bases at V and 3 bases at J, leaving 7 bases unmatched. The CDR3 protein is CASTRGLAGADTGELFF. CDR3 DNA: TGTGCCAGCACGCGGGGACTAGCGGGAGCTGACACCGGGGAGCTGTTTTTT.

The rearrangement links TRBV6-6 to TRBJ2-6; D remains unclear. The CDR3 totals 14 residues. CDR1 is MNHNY and CDR2 is SVGAGI in the germline V gene (reference sequence). Trimming left V 6 bases short and J 1 base short, with 7 bases between. The CDR3 loop reads CASRWVSGANVLTF. The CDR3 nucleotides read TGTGCCAGCAGATGGGTTTCTGGGGCCAACGTCCTGACTTTC.

CDR3 DNA: TGTGCCAGCAGTTTCCTTACCGCCTACGAGCAGTACTTC. Its translation: CASSFLTAYEQYF. The V gene is TRBV27, the J gene TRBJ2-7; no clear D. Per germline, CDR1 MNHEY and CDR2 SMNVEV (reference sequence). V lost 3 bases and J 2 bases, leaving 8 bases between the germline ends. CDR3 length: 13 residues.

V is TRBV2 and J is TRBJ2-5; TRBD1 or TRBD2 may be the D gene (6 bases each). There are 17 residues in the CDR3. Trimming took off 1 base at V and 0 bases at J, with 15 bases between the two ends. Germline-derived CDR1 and CDR2 are SNHLY and FYNNEI. The CDR3 spells CASSEGRGLLYQETQYF. For the CDR3, the DNA is TGTGCCAGCAGTGAAGGTCGGGGGCTCCTCTACCAAGAGACCCAGTACTTC.